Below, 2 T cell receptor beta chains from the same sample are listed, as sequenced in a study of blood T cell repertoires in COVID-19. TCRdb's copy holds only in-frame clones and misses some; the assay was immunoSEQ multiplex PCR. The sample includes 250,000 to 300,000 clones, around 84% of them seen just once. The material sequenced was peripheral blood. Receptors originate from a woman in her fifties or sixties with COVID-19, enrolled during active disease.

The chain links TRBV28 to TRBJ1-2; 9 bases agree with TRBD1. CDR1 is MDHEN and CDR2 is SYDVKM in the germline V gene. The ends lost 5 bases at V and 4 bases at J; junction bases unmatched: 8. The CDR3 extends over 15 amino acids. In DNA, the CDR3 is TGTGCCAGCAGTCAGGGACAGGGTTCCATCTATGGCTACACCTTC. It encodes CASSQGQGSIYGYTF.

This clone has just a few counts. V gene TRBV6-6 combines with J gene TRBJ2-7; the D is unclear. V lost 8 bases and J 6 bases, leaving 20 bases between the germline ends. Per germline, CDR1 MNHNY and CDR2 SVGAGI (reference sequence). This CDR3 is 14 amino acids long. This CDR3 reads CASRTEAVPTEQYF. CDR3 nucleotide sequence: TGTGCCAGCCGAACCGAGGCAGTCCCTACCGAGCAGTACTTC.